This paragraph reports one T cell receptor beta chain. Its antigen remains unknown. This sample was taken from a study of cytomegalovirus exposure and HLA in healthy donors. With 60 Vbeta and 13 Jbeta primers, the PCR was carried out. Sequencing was performed with immunoSEQ multiplex PCR; in TCRdb, only in-frame clones are kept and a portion is missing. This sample has about 160,000 clones, with around four fifths found just once. Findings of the study overall: Common viral pathogens seemed to be connected with several of the most significant clusters, according to a later analysis. Reportedly, HLA-A and HLA-B alleles of most subjects were accurately predicted from TCR beta.

CDR1 is MGHDK and CDR2 is SYGVNS in the germline V gene. The germline V and J ends were trimmed by 3 bases and 2 bases, with 12 bases remaining between them. The CDR3 has 15 residues. The clonotype was recovered from a female donor in good health and CMV-seronegative. Sequences were obtained from PBMCs. The chain couples TRBV25-1 to TRBJ2-3; possible D gene TRBD1, 5 bases. The CDR3 region is CASSDETGLTDTQYF. The DNA of the CDR3 is TGTGCCAGCAGTGATGAAACAGGTCTCACAGATACGCAGTATTTT.